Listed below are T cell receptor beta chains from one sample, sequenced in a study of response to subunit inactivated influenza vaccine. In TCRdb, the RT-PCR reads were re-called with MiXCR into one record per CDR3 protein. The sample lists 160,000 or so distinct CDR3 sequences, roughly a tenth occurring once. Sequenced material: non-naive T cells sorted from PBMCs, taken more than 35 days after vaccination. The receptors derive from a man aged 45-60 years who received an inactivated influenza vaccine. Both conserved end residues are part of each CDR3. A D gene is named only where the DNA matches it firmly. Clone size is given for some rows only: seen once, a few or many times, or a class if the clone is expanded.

DNA: TGTGCCAGCAGCCCAACGGGACAGGGGTGGGCCACCGGGGAGCTGTTTTTT
CDR3: CASSPTGQGWATGELFF
J: TRBJ2-2
V: TRBV7-8
D: TRBD1
size: .

DNA: TGTGCCATCAGTGACCCGGGCCGGCGAACTGAGACCCAGTACTTC
CDR3: CAISDPGRRTETQYF
J: TRBJ2-5
V: TRBV10-3
D: .
size: .

DNA: TGTGCCAGCAGCACTAAGACAGGGAGGGGCGAGCAGTACTTC
CDR3: CASSTKTGRGEQYF
J: TRBJ2-7
V: TRBV7-2
D: .
size: few

DNA: TGCAGTGCTAGACAGTTAGCAACTAATGAAAAACTGTTTTTT
CDR3: CSARQLATNEKLFF
J: TRBJ1-4
V: TRBV20-1
D: .
size: few

DNA: TGTGCCAGCAGCCAAGGTCAGCTGACAAGTGATGAGCAGTTCTTC
CDR3: CASSQGQLTSDEQFF
J: TRBJ2-1
V: TRBV4-2
D: .
size: few

DNA: TGCGCCAGCAGCTTGGACAATCCAGGGCGCGATGGCTACACCTTC
CDR3: CASSLDNPGRDGYTF
J: TRBJ1-2
V: TRBV5-1
D: .
size: many

DNA: TGTGCCAGCGGGGTAGGACAGACCCAGTACTTC
CDR3: CASGVGQTQYF
J: TRBJ2-5
V: TRBV28
D: .
size: .

DNA: TGCAGTGCTAGATCGGATTTAGGCTACACCTTC
CDR3: CSARSDLGYTF
J: TRBJ1-2
V: TRBV20-1
D: .
size: .

DNA: TGTGCCAGCAGCTCCCTAGCGGGAGGGTACAATGAGCAGTTCTTC
CDR3: CASSSLAGGYNEQFF
J: TRBJ2-1
V: TRBV7-8
D: TRBD2
size: .

DNA: TGTGCCAGCAGTGAATGGGACAGCCCGAACACCGGGGAGCTGTTTTTT
CDR3: CASSEWDSPNTGELFF
J: TRBJ2-2
V: TRBV25-1
D: TRBD1
size: few

DNA: TGTGCCAGCAGTTTGGGGGGGAATGAAAAACTGTTTTTT
CDR3: CASSLGGNEKLFF
J: TRBJ1-4
V: TRBV6-5
D: .
size: .

DNA: TGCGCCAGCAGCCGTAGGCCGGGGAGCACAGATACGCAGTATTTT
CDR3: CASSRRPGSTDTQYF
J: TRBJ2-3
V: TRBV5-1
D: .
size: .

DNA: TGCAGTGCTAGTAGGCAGAACTATGGCTACACCTTC
CDR3: CSASRQNYGYTF
J: TRBJ1-2
V: TRBV20-1
D: .
size: few

DNA: TGTGCCAGCAGCAGAGGGACAGGGGATAATCAGCCCCAGCATTTT
CDR3: CASSRGTGDNQPQHF
J: TRBJ1-5
V: TRBV7-2
D: TRBD1
size: .

DNA: TGTGCCAGCTCACCACCTTATGGACCAGGTGCAGAGACCCAGTACTTC
CDR3: CASSPPYGPGAETQYF
J: TRBJ2-5
V: TRBV18
D: .
size: few

DNA: TGTGCCAGCCGGGGCAGCGGGGAGACCCAGTACTTC
CDR3: CASRGSGETQYF
J: TRBJ2-5
V: TRBV6-1
D: .
size: .

DNA: TGCAGTGCTAGAGATACGGGATCCTACAATGAGCAGTTCTTC
CDR3: CSARDTGSYNEQFF
J: TRBJ2-1
V: TRBV20-1
D: .
size: .

DNA: TGTGCCAGCAGTTTATCAGGACGGGGAAACATTCAGTACTTC
CDR3: CASSLSGRGNIQYF
J: TRBJ2-4
V: TRBV12-3/TRBV12-4
D: .
size: many

DNA: TGTGCCAGCAGTGAACAGGGGTTTGGGTCACCCCTCCACTTT
CDR3: CASSEQGFGSPLHF
J: TRBJ1-6
V: TRBV3-1
D: TRBD1
size: .

DNA: TGTGCCAGCAGCTTAGGCCGGGACAGGGGGAAGTTTAGGTACGAGCAGTACTTC
CDR3: CASSLGRDRGKFRYEQYF
J: TRBJ2-7
V: TRBV11-2
D: TRBD1
size: few

DNA: TGTGCCAGCAGTTTCGACCCGGGACAGGTATTTTCCCAAGAGACCCAGTACTTC
CDR3: CASSFDPGQVFSQETQYF
J: TRBJ2-5
V: TRBV6-7
D: TRBD1
size: .

DNA: TGTGCCAGCAGTTACTTGGAGGTCGGCAATCAGCCCCAGCATTTT
CDR3: CASSYLEVGNQPQHF
J: TRBJ1-5
V: TRBV6-2/TRBV6-3
D: .
size: .

DNA: TGCAGTGCTTACGCCTCTAACTATGGCTACACCTTC
CDR3: CSAYASNYGYTF
J: TRBJ1-2
V: TRBV20-1
D: .
size: many

DNA: TGCGCCAGCAGCAAACGACTAGCGGGAGGCGGGAACGAGCAGTACTTC
CDR3: CASSKRLAGGGNEQYF
J: TRBJ2-7
V: TRBV5-1
D: TRBD2
size: few

DNA: TGTGCCAGCAGCTGGTCAGGGACTAGCTCCTACAATGAGCAGTTCTTC
CDR3: CASSWSGTSSYNEQFF
J: TRBJ2-1
V: TRBV7-2
D: TRBD2
size: few

DNA: TGCAGCGTCCAGGAGCGTTGGGCCAGGGGCCGAACCGGGGAGCTGTTTTTT
CDR3: CSVQERWARGRTGELFF
J: TRBJ2-2
V: TRBV29-1
D: .
size: .

DNA: TGTGCCAGCAGCTCGGCGGCAGGGAGTGGCTATGGCTACACCTTC
CDR3: CASSSAAGSGYGYTF
J: TRBJ1-2
V: TRBV7-2
D: .
size: many

DNA: TGCGCCAGCAGCAGGGACAGGTCATCTTCCACGGCTGAAAAACTGTTTTTT
CDR3: CASSRDRSSSTAEKLFF
J: TRBJ1-4
V: TRBV4-3
D: TRBD1
size: many

DNA: TGTGCCAGCAATAGTGGTTTATTAGGTTTAGACACTGAAGCTTTCTTT
CDR3: CASNSGLLGLDTEAFF
J: TRBJ1-1
V: TRBV2
D: .
size: .

DNA: TGTGCCAGCAGCCCCCTTCAGAACACAGATACGCAGTATTTT
CDR3: CASSPLQNTDTQYF
J: TRBJ2-3
V: TRBV7-3
D: .
size: many

DNA: TGTGCCAGCAACTTTGGATTAACCGTATATAATTCACCCCTCCACTTT
CDR3: CASNFGLTVYNSPLHF
J: TRBJ1-6
V: TRBV6-2/TRBV6-3
D: .
size: many

DNA: TGTGCCAGCAGTTACTCGAGAAATGAGCAGTTCTTC
CDR3: CASSYSRNEQFF
J: TRBJ2-1
V: TRBV6-5
D: .
size: .

DNA: TGCGCCAGCAGTCACGGACAGGGACTCTACAATGAGCAGTTCTTC
CDR3: CASSHGQGLYNEQFF
J: TRBJ2-1
V: TRBV5-1
D: TRBD1
size: many

DNA: TGCGCCAGCAGCACCGGACAGGATGGCTACACCTTC
CDR3: CASSTGQDGYTF
J: TRBJ1-2
V: TRBV5-1
D: TRBD1
size: few

DNA: TGTGCCAGCAGCGAGAGGACAGGGGGGAACACCGGGGAGCTGTTTTTT
CDR3: CASSERTGGNTGELFF
J: TRBJ2-2
V: TRBV7-7
D: TRBD1
size: .

DNA: TGCGCCAGCAGCTTGGGTCGCGACACCATATATTTT
CDR3: CASSLGRDTIYF
J: TRBJ1-3
V: TRBV5-1
D: .
size: .

DNA: TGTGCCAGCAGCTGGGGGGCCGGGGAGACCCAGTACTTC
CDR3: CASSWGAGETQYF
J: TRBJ2-5
V: TRBV11-3
D: .
size: few

DNA: TGCAGCGTTTATGGGACAGATTACTATGGCTACACCTTC
CDR3: CSVYGTDYYGYTF
J: TRBJ1-2
V: TRBV29-1
D: TRBD1
size: few

DNA: TGTGCCAGCAGCGACCCGGGCTCACCAGCTTCTTTC
CDR3: CASSDPGSPASF
J: TRBJ2-7
V: TRBV12-3/TRBV12-4
D: .
size: many

DNA: TGTGCCAGCAGCACCCGGACAGGGGCTACCGATAATGAGCAGTTCTTC
CDR3: CASSTRTGATDNEQFF
J: TRBJ2-1
V: TRBV11-2
D: TRBD1
size: .